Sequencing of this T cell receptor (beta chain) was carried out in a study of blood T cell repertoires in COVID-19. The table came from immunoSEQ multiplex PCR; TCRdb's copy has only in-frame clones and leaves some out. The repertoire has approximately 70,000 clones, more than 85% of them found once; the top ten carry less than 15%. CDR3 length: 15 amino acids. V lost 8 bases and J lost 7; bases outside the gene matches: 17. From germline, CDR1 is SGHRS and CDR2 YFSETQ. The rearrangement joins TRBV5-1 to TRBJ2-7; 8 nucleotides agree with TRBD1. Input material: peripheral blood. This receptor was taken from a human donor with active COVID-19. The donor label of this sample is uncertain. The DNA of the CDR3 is TGCGCCAGGAGTGGGTGGGGCAGGGGGCCTGGGGAGCAGTACTTC. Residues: CARSGWGRGPGEQYF.